This is a list of T cell receptor beta chains from one sample in a study of blood T cell repertoires in COVID-19. Produced via immunoSEQ multiplex PCR; TCRdb's table is partial and in-frame only. The sample holds about 150,000 clones, more than 80% seen once. The sample was peripheral blood. The origin of the receptors is a man aged 45 to 65 with acute or convalescent COVID-19. CDR3s include the opening cysteine and the closing phenylalanine or tryptophan. Fields, in order: J gene, V gene, D gene, CDR3 protein. A D gene is named only where the DNA matches it firmly.

>TRBJ2-1|TRBV20-1|.
CSARRGDEQFF
>TRBJ2-1|TRBV7-6|TRBD2
CASSVGLAGYNEQFF
>TRBJ2-3|TRBV19|.
CASMGGQTHRSSTDTQYF
>TRBJ1-5|TRBV20-1|.
CSASSGHLEVNQPQHF
>TRBJ2-3|TRBV24-1|TRBD2
CATSDSHPGGSTDTQYF
>TRBJ1-6|TRBV2|.
CASSEARLNSPLHF
>TRBJ1-1|TRBV15|.
CATSRDLGRGDTEAFF
>TRBJ1-4|TRBV18|.
CASSLQRGGNEKLFF
>TRBJ2-2|TRBV7-9|TRBD1
CASSLAVQTGWTGELFF
>TRBJ1-2|TRBV7-2|.
CASSPGLYSNYGYTF
>TRBJ2-1|TRBV2|.
CASSEEESRLRSSYNEQFF
>TRBJ2-2|TRBV10-2|.
CASRDFKNTGELFF
>TRBJ2-1|TRBV7-3|TRBD2
CASSLGLAEYNEQFF
>TRBJ2-1|TRBV2|TRBD1
CASSQQGSSYNEQFF
>TRBJ1-2|TRBV5-1|.
CASSSRQDRSSYTF
>TRBJ1-4|TRBV27|TRBD1
CASTPGGGATNEKLFF
>TRBJ1-1|TRBV3-1/TRBV3-2|.
CASRQGGVNTEAFF
>TRBJ2-3|TRBV14|TRBD1
CASSRGQGVLTNTQYF
>TRBJ2-1|TRBV7-9|.
CASSLSGWNEQFF
>TRBJ1-2|TRBV5-4|TRBD1
CASSLGQGSYGYTF
>TRBJ1-3|TRBV19|.
CASSIGWETPGNTIYF
>TRBJ2-3|TRBV5-1|.
CASSLGQTYTDTQYF
>TRBJ1-2|TRBV30|TRBD1
CAWGQGYSGYTF
>TRBJ2-7|TRBV7-2|TRBD2
CASSPRGLAGAEQYF
>TRBJ1-2|TRBV30|TRBD1
CAWKPPRTGTAGYTF
>TRBJ2-7|TRBV11-2|.
CASSPPEDWAYEQYF
>TRBJ1-6|TRBV9|TRBD1
CASGKQGAGYNSPLHF
>TRBJ1-2|TRBV24-1|.
CATSDVQGYGYTF
>TRBJ1-1|TRBV5-8|.
CASSFWRGPSVNTEAFF
>TRBJ2-3|TRBV6-5|TRBD1
CASSDTGGTDTQYF
>TRBJ2-7|TRBV28|.
CASRIQGSYEQYF
>TRBJ1-5|TRBV5-8|.
CASSLGQGTQPQHF
>TRBJ1-3|TRBV11-2|TRBD1
CAGGTGSKNTIYF
>TRBJ1-1|TRBV7-2|.
CASSLIARTGTEAFF
>TRBJ2-5|TRBV18|.
CASSPLQTGTETQYF
>TRBJ2-7|TRBV9|.
CASGDGRLEQYF
>TRBJ1-2|TRBV7-2|.
CASSLSGGYTF
>TRBJ1-6|TRBV19|.
CASKDSPNSPLHF
>TRBJ1-6|TRBV4-2|TRBD1
CASSPSGGDNSPLHF
>TRBJ1-2|TRBV6-5|TRBD1
CASRPGTGYGYTF
>TRBJ2-2|TRBV2|TRBD2
CASSRTSAGRSGELFF
>TRBJ1-2|TRBV7-3|.
CASSPDSNYGYTF
>TRBJ1-6|TRBV6-1|TRBD1
CASSVPTGFYNSPLHF
>TRBJ1-6|TRBV5-5|.
CASGQGLSPLHF
>TRBJ1-2|TRBV27|.
CASSLSAGKVNYGYTF
>TRBJ2-7|TRBV27|TRBD2
CASSKLAARDEQYF
>TRBJ1-2|TRBV4-2|.
CASSQLAVPNYGYTF
>TRBJ2-1|TRBV5-1|TRBD2
CASKVAGNYNEQFF
>TRBJ1-5|TRBV27|.
CASSPISRRTSNQPQHF
>TRBJ2-3|TRBV28|.
CASRTATDTQYF
>TRBJ1-2|TRBV6-2/TRBV6-3|TRBD1
CASSYSTGDGYTF
>TRBJ2-1|TRBV7-3|TRBD2
CASSSGSYNEQFF